These 19 T cell receptor beta chains came from one sample sequenced in a study of tumor-infiltrating lymphocytes in primary liver carcinoma. Priming with a constant-region primer yielded TCR beta cDNA from about 500 ng total RNA. Three-round nested multiplex PCR performed with slightly modified ARM-PCR produced the TCR beta libraries. Running about 11 cycles apiece, the first two PCR rounds relied on TRBV1-TRBV30 forward primers together with a C-beta reverse primer. MiXCR, applied by TCRdb to the multiplex PCR reads, yields one record per CDR3 protein. The sample yields around 330,000 distinct CDR3 sequences, roughly 60% seen once. Germline DNA was also extracted, with blood RNA taken from unsorted whole blood. The sequencing sample was made of peripheral blood. These receptor sequences come from a woman in her thirties with primary liver carcinoma and hepatitis B virus infection.

This clonotype was seen many times. The chain couples TRBV11-2 to TRBJ2-7; 11 nucleotides match TRBD1. The CDR3 runs to 18 residues. The V and J ends lost 0 bases and 4 bases, in that order; junction bases with no gene match: 11. Germline loops: CDR1 SGHAT, CDR2 FQNNGV. The chain's CDR3 is CASSLDHPRTGGQYEQYF. The CDR3 region has the DNA TGTGCCAGCAGCTTAGATCACCCTCGGACAGGGGGCCAGTACGAGCAGTACTTC.

The chain uses TRBV11-2 and TRBJ2-3; no clear D gene. The CDR3 has 17 amino acids. The V gene's germline CDR1 is SGHAT and CDR2 FQNNGV. V lost 1 base and J 0 bases, leaving 14 bases between the germline ends. The CDR3 protein is CASSLGINSWSTDTQYF. The CDR3 nucleotides read TGTGCCAGCAGCTTAGGTATAAATAGCTGGAGCACAGATACGCAGTATTTT.

A note on this clonotype: Germline and junction disagree at one end, which may indicate a read error. This chain links TRBV12-3 or TRBV12-4 with TRBJ2-5, with 7 positions matching TRBD2. The CDR3 length is 16 residues. CDR3 sequence (DNA): TGTGCCAGCATTTTAGAGCCTAGCGGTAAGGAAGAGACCCAGTACTTC. Its translation: CASILEPSGKEETQYF.

This clonotype was detected many times. The chain recombines TRBV12-3 or TRBV12-4 with TRBJ2-7, with unresolved D. The CDR3 covers 12 residues. V lost 5 bases and J 5 bases, leaving 10 bases between the germline ends. As DNA, the CDR3 is TGTGCCAGCAGTATTTACCCTAACGAGCAGTACTTC. Translating gives CASSIYPNEQYF.

Notes on this clonotype: Because the CDR3 is missing its conserved closing phenylalanine or tryptophan, this is likely a read error. The genes are TRBV5-1 and TRBJ2-1, with D possibly called TRBD1 or TRBD2 (7 bases each). CDR1 is SGHRS, CDR2 YFSETQ, per germline. V was trimmed by 6 bases and J by 7 bases, leaving 17 bases between them. The CDR3 extends over 14 amino acids. DNA of the CDR3: TGCGCCAGCAACAGGGGTGGGACTACAAATGAGCAGTTCTTA. This encodes CASNRGGTTNEQFL.

This clonotype has only a few counts. The chain carries TRBV14 and TRBJ2-7; D is unresolved. The CDR3 is made up of 16 amino acids. From germline, CDR1 is SGHDN and CDR2 FVKESK. Trimming left V 0 bases short and J 4 bases short, with 16 bases between. Written as DNA, the CDR3 is TGTGCCAGCAGCCAAGAACCTAGAGCTGGTGTATACGAGCAGTACTTC. It is translated as CASSQEPRAGVYEQYF. Full variable domain (outside the CDR3, taken from reference TRBV14 and TRBJ2-7): EAGVTQFPSHSVIEKGQTVTLRCDPISGHDNLYWYRRVMGKEIKFLLHFVKESKQDESGMPNNRFLAERTGGTYSTLKVQPAELEDSGVYFCASSQEPRAGVYEQYFGPGTRLTVT.

This rearrangement joins TRBV7-2 to TRBJ2-5; 7 bases line up with TRBD2. Trimming cost V 2 bases and J 1 base; bases outside gene matches: 10. CDR3 size: 17 residues. Germline V gene sequence: CDR1 SGHTA, CDR2 FQGNSA. CDR3 sequence: CASSLLGLAEPQETQYF. CDR3 sequence (DNA): TGTGCCAGCAGCTTATTGGGGCTAGCGGAACCCCAAGAGACCCAGTACTTC.

V and J are TRBV12-3 or TRBV12-4 and TRBJ2-3, with D uncertain. Trimming took 7 bases from V and 1 from J, leaving 3 bases between them. There are 11 residues in the CDR3. The CDR3: CASIRTDTQYF. The CDR3 coding sequence is TGTGCCAGCATTCGCACAGATACGCAGTATTTT.

A note on this clonotype: Mismatch with germline at one junction end may stem from a read error. The genes are TRBV6-1 and TRBJ1-1; D call uncertain. The CDR3 length is 18 residues. Germline CDR1 reads MNHNS; CDR2 reads SASEGT. CDR3 region: CASSKLSRLSSSATEAFF. CDR3 DNA sequence: TGTGCCAGCAGTAAACTTTCGAGGCTATCGTCCTCGGCCACTGAAGCTTTCTTC.

Points on this clonotype: Being one base from a much bigger clone, this may be a read error. The rearrangement uses TRBV29-1 and TRBJ1-1, with a possible D match to TRBD1 (5 bases). The CDR3 totals 13 residues. CDR1 and CDR2 from the germline V gene are SQVTM and ANQGSEA. The CDR3, as DNA: TGCAGCGTTGTAACGGGGAGGGGCACTGAAGTTTTCTTT. The encoded protein is CSVVTGRGTEVFF.

Details on this clonotype: A much larger clone lies a single base off, so this may be a read error. The rearrangement links TRBV12-3 or TRBV12-4 to TRBJ2-3; no reliable D call. The CDR3 loop spans 11 amino acids. V dropped 6 bases and J dropped 5 bases, with 6 bases sitting between them. CDR3 loop: CASRTIDTQYF. For the CDR3, the DNA is TGTGCCAGCAGGACAATAGATACGCAGTATTTT.

Of note for this clonotype: This may come from a read error, since a much larger clone is one base off. The rearrangement links TRBV28 to TRBJ2-7; perhaps D is TRBD1 or TRBD2 (5 bases each). This CDR3 has 16 residues. Trimming shortened V by 6 bases and J by 0 bases, and 18 bases separated the two germline ends. Germline loops: CDR1 MDHEN, CDR2 SYDVKM. CDR3 bases: TGTGCCAGCAGCCCGACCGGGGCAGGCTACTCCTACGAGCAGTACTTC. Its translation is CASSPTGAGYSYEQYF.

This rearrangement joins TRBV11-2 to TRBJ2-7; D gene unclear. The length of the CDR3 is 14 residues. The V end lost 1 base, the J end lost 0 bases, and 7 bases lay between the germline ends. Germline lookup yields CDR1 SGHAT and CDR2 FQNNGV. This CDR3 is CASSLVESSYEQYF. CDR3 in DNA: TGTGCCAGCAGCTTAGTGGAGTCCTCCTACGAGCAGTACTTC.

This clonotype was observed a handful of times. V is TRBV5-1 and J is TRBJ2-1; D gene ambiguous. CDR1 and CDR2 (germline): SGHRS, YFSETQ. Trimming shortened V by 7 bases and J by 5 bases, and 10 bases separated the two germline ends. This CDR3 has 12 amino acids. The CDR3, as DNA: TGCGCCAGCTATAGGACCAACAATGAGCAGTTCTTC. Translating it yields CASYRTNNEQFF.

J is TRBJ1-5 and V is TRBV6-5, with D possibly being TRBD1 (6 bases). V was cut by 4 bases and J by 2 bases, with 15 bases left in between. The CDR3 has 16 amino acids. Looked up from germline, CDR1 is MNHEY and CDR2 is SVGAGI. The CDR3 here is CASSSTTRGGNQPQHF. The CDR3 DNA follows: TGTGCCAGCAGTTCCACCACCAGGGGAGGCAATCAGCCCCAGCATTTT.

Of note for this clonotype: A much bigger clone sits one base away, suggesting this may be a read error. The chain uses TRBV12-3 or TRBV12-4 and TRBJ2-2, with TRBD1 identical over 8 bases. V trimming: 8 bases; J trimming: 5 bases; junction bases outside the gene matches: 7. The CDR3 length is 14 residues. The CDR3 DNA reads TGTGCCAGCTGGAGGACAGGGCGGACCGGGGAGCTGTTTTTT. Residues: CASWRTGRTGELFF.

The V gene is TRBV5-5, the J gene TRBJ2-7; 10 positions agree with TRBD1. Losses at the gene ends were 8 bases for V and 1 base for J; bases not matched to a gene: 18. The V gene's germline CDR1 is SGHKS and CDR2 YYEKEE (reference sequence). This CDR3 has 18 residues. CDR3 sequence: CASSPTGTGAGLSYEQYF. CDR3 bases: TGTGCCAGTAGCCCAACCGGGACAGGGGCCGGCCTTTCCTACGAGCAGTACTTC.

This chain joins TRBV5-4 and TRBJ2-1; D may be TRBD2 (6 bases). V lost 0 bases, J lost 3 bases, and 10 bases lay in between. Germline lookup yields CDR1 SGHNT and CDR2 YYREEE (reference sequence). The CDR3 sequence is 15 residues long. The CDR3 loop reads CASSLAGEVYNEQFF. DNA for the CDR3: TGTGCCAGCAGCTTGGCCGGGGAGGTCTACAATGAGCAGTTCTTC.

This chain links TRBV2 with TRBJ1-3; 7 positions match TRBD1. Looked up from germline, CDR1 is SNHLY and CDR2 is FYNNEI. This CDR3 region has 14 residues. V was clipped by 7 bases and J by 0 bases; unmatched bases: 3. The DNA of the CDR3 is TGTGCCAGCATACAGGGGTCCTCTGGAAACACCATATATTTT. Translation: CASIQGSSGNTIYF.